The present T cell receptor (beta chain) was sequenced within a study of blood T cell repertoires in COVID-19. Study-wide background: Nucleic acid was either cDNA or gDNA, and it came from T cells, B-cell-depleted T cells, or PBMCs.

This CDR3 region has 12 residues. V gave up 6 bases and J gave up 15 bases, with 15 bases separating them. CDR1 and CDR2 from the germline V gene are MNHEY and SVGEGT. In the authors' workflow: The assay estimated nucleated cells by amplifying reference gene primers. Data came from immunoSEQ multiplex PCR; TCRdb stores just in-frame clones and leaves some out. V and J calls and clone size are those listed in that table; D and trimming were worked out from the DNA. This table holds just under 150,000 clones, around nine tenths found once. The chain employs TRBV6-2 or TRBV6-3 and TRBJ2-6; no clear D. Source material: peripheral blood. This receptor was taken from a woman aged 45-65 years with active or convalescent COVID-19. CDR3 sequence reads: CASSNNAAALTF. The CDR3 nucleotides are TGTGCCAGCAGCAACAACGCCGCGGCCCTGACTTTC.